Each of the 29 T cell receptor beta chains below was sequenced from the same sample in a study of blood T cell repertoires in COVID-19. Profiling relied on immunoSEQ multiplex PCR, and the TCRdb table lists in-frame clones only, not all of them. The table shows some 53,000 clones, with about nine tenths occurring only once. The sequencing sample was made of peripheral blood. The source is a man between 65 and 79 years old with acute or convalescent COVID-19.

A single count supports this clone. The genes are TRBV6-2 or TRBV6-3 and TRBJ1-2, with 9 nucleotides matching TRBD1. V lost 4 bases, J lost 3 bases, and 6 bases stayed unmatched. Germline V gene lookup returns CDR1 MNHEY and CDR2 SVGEGT. This CDR3 has 15 amino acids. The CDR3 region has the DNA TGTGCCAGCAGTTTTAACGACAGGGGGGACTATGGCTACACCTTC. Its protein product is CASSFNDRGDYGYTF.

The chain recombines TRBV2 with TRBJ2-3; 9 nucleotides agree with TRBD2. The CDR3 covers 15 residues. V lost 4 bases to trimming and J lost 4 bases; unmatched junction nucleotides: 6. CDR1 SNHLY and CDR2 FYNNEI come from the germline V gene. Here the CDR3 DNA reads TGTGCCAGCAGTGTCGCGCGGGGGGGGGCAGATACGCAGTATTTT. It specifies CASSVARGGADTQYF.

The chain employs TRBV5-4 and TRBJ1-1; no clear D. The CDR3 is 12 amino acids. Germline assignment: CDR1 SGHNT and CDR2 YYREEE (reference sequence). The germline V and J ends were trimmed by 3 bases and 3 bases, with 6 bases remaining between them. CDR3 loop: CASSSLYTEAFF. The CDR3 DNA reads TGTGCCAGCAGCTCCCTTTACACTGAAGCTTTCTTT.

This chain connects TRBV16 to TRBJ1-4; D is unclear. CDR3 length: 12 amino acids. V dropped 0 bases and J dropped 10 bases, with 6 bases sitting between them. Per the germline V gene, CDR1 is KGHSY and CDR2 is FQNENV. CDR3 coding DNA: TGTGCCAGCAGCCAATCGCGCGGAAAACTGTTTTTT. Protein: CASSQSRGKLFF.

The J gene is TRBJ2-4, the V gene TRBV19; TRBD2 matches 9 bases. The CDR3 totals 18 residues. CDR1 and CDR2 (germline): LNHDA, SQIVND (reference sequence). V dropped 5 bases and J dropped 0; count of bases not matched to a gene: 11. CDR3 sequence: CASSFISGGHLAKNIQYF. As DNA, the CDR3 is TGTGCCAGTAGTTTTATTAGCGGGGGCCACCTAGCCAAAAACATTCAGTACTTC. The complete variable domain, with remaining parts taken from reference TRBV19 and TRBJ2-4, reads DGGITQSPKYLFRKEGQNVTLSCEQNLNHDAMYWYRQDPGQGLRLIYYSQIVNDFQKGDIAEGYSVSREKKESFPLTVTSAQKNPTAFYLCASSFISGGHLAKNIQYFGAGTRLSVL.

The chain employs TRBV2 and TRBJ2-7; D gene unclear. V was trimmed by 8 bases and J by 0 bases, leaving 5 bases between them. Germline loops: CDR1 SNHLY, CDR2 FYNNEI. The CDR3 spans 11 residues. CDR3 bases: TGTGCCAGCGGGCTCTCCTACGAGCAGTACTTC. Its translation is CASGLSYEQYF.

The V call is TRBV7-6, the J call TRBJ2-3; D may be TRBD2 (5 bases). There are 16 residues in the CDR3. With 5 bases removed from V and 0 bases from J, the gap between germline ends came to 15 bases. The germline gives CDR1 SGHVS, CDR2 FNYEAQ. The CDR3 DNA reads as TGTGCCAGCAGCCCGGGCGGGTTTCTTAGCACAGATACGCAGTATTTT. Its protein product is CASSPGGFLSTDTQYF.

The chain combines TRBV24-1 with TRBJ2-7; no definite D call. V lost 4 bases and J 2 bases, leaving 8 bases between the germline ends. This CDR3 has 13 amino acids. Germline-derived CDR1 and CDR2 are KGHDR and SFDVKD. CDR3 nucleotide sequence: TGTGCCACCAGTGACCCCGTTACCTACGAGCAGTACGTC. This encodes CATSDPVTYEQYV.

The J gene is TRBJ2-6, the V gene TRBV24-1, with 8 bases matching TRBD1. The CDR3 runs to 17 residues. Losses at the gene ends were 3 bases for V and 4 bases for J; bases not matched to a gene: 7. The V gene's germline CDR1 is KGHDR and CDR2 SFDVKD. The CDR3 nucleotides are TGTGCCACCAGTGATGGACAGGGTACACGGGGGGCCAACGTCCTGACTTTC. Amino acids: CATSDGQGTRGANVLTF.

The chain is built from TRBV5-1 and TRBJ2-1; maybe TRBD2 (6 bases). Trimming removed 4 bases at V and 2 bases at J, with 13 bases between. The CDR3 covers 15 residues. Germline lookup yields CDR1 SGHRS and CDR2 YFSETQ. Here the CDR3 DNA reads TGCGCCAGCAGCGCGGGACTTCCCGCCTACAATGAGCAGTTCTTC. This gives the protein CASSAGLPAYNEQFF.

The CDR3 sequence: CASSTRTSGSYEQYF. CDR3 DNA sequence: TGTGCCAGCAGCACCAGGACTAGCGGCTCCTACGAGCAGTACTTC. The chain employs TRBV9 and TRBJ2-7, with 10 bases that match TRBD2. CDR1 and CDR2 (germline): SGDLS, YYNGEE. CDR3 length: 15 residues. V trimming: 4 bases; J trimming: 0 bases; junction bases outside the gene matches: 4.

The rearrangement uses TRBV5-6 and TRBJ2-7, with D possibly TRBD1 on 6 matching bases. Germline V gene sequence: CDR1 SGHDT, CDR2 YYEEEE. This CDR3 comprises 14 residues. V lost 2 bases and J lost 4, with 13 bases in between. This chain's CDR3 is CASSFYSGAYEQYV. The CDR3 nucleotides read TGTGCCAGCAGCTTTTACTCAGGGGCTTACGAGCAGTACGTC.

V gene TRBV4-3 combines with J gene TRBJ2-1; D is perhaps TRBD1 (5 bases). The germline CDR1 and CDR2 sequences are LGHNA and YSLEER. The length of the CDR3 is 13 residues. The V end was cut by 0 bases, the J end by 14 bases, with 14 bases between. The CDR3 DNA reads as TGCGCCAGCAGCCAAGATCTGGGCGACAGAGAGTTCTTC. Protein product: CASSQDLGDREFF.

The chain employs TRBV11-3 and TRBJ1-5; 8 positions agree with TRBD1. Trimming cost V 4 bases and J 6 bases; bases outside gene matches: 20. There are 19 residues in the CDR3. Germline assignment: CDR1 SGHNT and CDR2 YENEEA. Here the CDR3 reads CASSYPQDRVVSGSQPQHF. DNA for the CDR3: TGTGCCAGCAGCTACCCTCAGGACAGGGTAGTCTCCGGAAGTCAGCCCCAGCATTTT.

This chain joins TRBV5-4 and TRBJ2-7; no definite D call. This CDR3 is 15 amino acids long. CDR1 is SGHNT and CDR2 is YYREEE in the germline V gene (reference sequence). V lost 4 bases and J 3 bases, leaving 17 bases between the germline ends. CDR3 bases: TGTGCCAGCAGCCTGATAGACACCCCTTACTACGAGCAGTACTTC. Amino acid sequence: CASSLIDTPYYEQYF.

V gene TRBV2 combines with J gene TRBJ1-1; D is undetermined. The CDR3 loop spans 12 amino acids. Trimming took 5 bases from V and 5 from J, leaving 9 bases between them. CDR1 is SNHLY, CDR2 FYNNEI, per germline. CDR3 protein: CASSPRRTEAFF. The CDR3 DNA reads as TGTGCCAGCAGTCCGAGGCGGACTGAAGCTTTCTTT.

The V gene is TRBV5-1, the J gene TRBJ2-7; 10 bases align to TRBD1. The CDR3 consists of 15 residues. Germline V gene data show CDR1 as SGHRS and CDR2 as YFSETQ. Trimming took 4 bases from V and 4 from J; bases not matched to a gene: 8. This chain's CDR3 is CASSTTGGGGYEQYF. The CDR3 nucleotides are TGCGCCAGCAGCACGACAGGGGGCGGAGGGTACGAGCAGTACTTC. Filled out from reference TRBV5-1 and TRBJ2-7, the complete variable domain reads KAGVTQTPRYLIKTRGQQVTLSCSPISGHRSVSWYQQTPGQGLQFLFEYFSETQRNKGNFPGRFSGRQFSNSRSEMNVSTLELGDSALYLCASSTTGGGGYEQYFGPGTRLTVT.

In this sample, this clone turned up once. J is TRBJ1-5 and V is TRBV6-2 or TRBV6-3; unclear D gene. V was clipped by 5 bases and J by 1 base, with 6 bases between them. Germline loops: CDR1 MNHEY, CDR2 SVGEGT. CDR3 size: 13 residues. DNA of the CDR3: TGTGCCAGCAGTCATTTGAGCAATCAGCCCCAGCATTTT. Translated: CASSHLSNQPQHF.

The chain has TRBV9 and TRBJ2-3; 10 bases are shared with TRBD2. The CDR3 is made up of 15 amino acids. V was pared by 3 bases and J by 3 bases, with 4 bases of the junction left unmatched. Germline V gives CDR1 SGDLS, CDR2 YYNGEE. This chain's CDR3 is CASSGTSGETDTQYF. In nucleotides, the CDR3 is TGTGCCAGCAGCGGTACTAGCGGGGAAACAGATACGCAGTATTTT.

The chain has TRBV19 and TRBJ1-2; 8 bases fit TRBD1. V dropped 5 bases and J dropped 6; count of bases not matched to a gene: 14. Germline lookup yields CDR1 LNHDA and CDR2 SQIVND (reference sequence). The CDR3 spans 16 residues. CDR3 sequence: CASSLNPHGQGNGYTF. The CDR3 nucleotides read TGTGCCAGTAGTCTTAACCCTCACGGACAGGGTAATGGCTACACCTTC.

The chain has TRBV7-2 and TRBJ1-5, with D possibly matching TRBD1 (5 bases). CDR3 length: 14 amino acids. Germline V gene data show CDR1 as SGHTA and CDR2 as FQGNSA. V was cut by 1 base and J by 3 bases, with 7 bases left in between. The CDR3: CASSLGGDNQPQHF. The DNA for the CDR3 is TGTGCCAGCAGCTTAGGGGGGGACAATCAGCCCCAGCATTTT.

The rearrangement joins TRBV18 to TRBJ2-1; unclear D gene. Germline CDR1 and CDR2: KGHSH and LQKENI. The germline V and J ends were trimmed by 3 bases and 6 bases, with 12 bases remaining between them. The CDR3 runs to 14 residues. The CDR3 DNA sequence: TGTGCCAGCTCACCCGAGATTACCCTCAATGAGCAGTTCTTC. It yields the protein CASSPEITLNEQFF. The variable domain in full, with the rest retrieved from reference TRBV18 and TRBJ2-1, is NAGVMQNPRHLVRRRGQEARLRCSPMKGHSHVYWYRQLPEEGLKFMVYLQKENIIDESGMPKERFSAEFPKEGPSILRIQQVVRGDSAAYFCASSPEITLNEQFFGPGTRLTVL.

V is TRBV30 and J is TRBJ1-3, with D unclear. The germline V gene has CDR1 GTSNPN and CDR2 SVGIG (reference sequence). CDR3 length: 12 residues. The germline V and J ends were trimmed by 3 bases and 1 base, with 4 bases remaining between them. The CDR3 DNA is TGTGCCTGGAGCCCATCTGGAAACACCATATATTTT. Encoded protein: CAWSPSGNTIYF. Full variable domain (remainder filled in from reference TRBV30 and TRBJ1-3): SQTIHQWPATLVQPVGSPLSLECTVEGTSNPNLYWYRQAAGRGLQLLFYSVGIGQISSEVPQNLSASRPQDRQFILSSKKLLLSDSGFYLCAWSPSGNTIYFGEGSWLTVV.

This rearrangement joins TRBV19 to TRBJ2-7; weak D call: TRBD1 (5 bases). Germline V gene data show CDR1 as LNHDA and CDR2 as SQIVND (reference sequence). The CDR3 covers 13 residues. Trimming stripped 7 bases from V and 1 base from J, with 11 bases between. CDR3 DNA: TGTGCCAGTATCTCGGACACATCCTACGAGCAGTACTTC. Translation: CASISDTSYEQYF.

The count of this clone is one. The J gene is TRBJ2-1, the V gene TRBV5-1; 13 bases map to TRBD2. The CDR3 is 14 amino acids. Germline V CDR1 and CDR2: SGHRS, YFSETQ. V lost 1 base to trimming and J lost 15 bases; unmatched junction nucleotides: 7. The CDR3 sequence is CASSLTSGRALSFF. CDR3 bases: TGCGCCAGCAGCTTGACTAGCGGGAGGGCCCTCTCGTTCTTC.

The chain employs TRBV6-6 and TRBJ1-4; perhaps TRBD1 as D (6 bases). With 6 bases removed from V and 0 bases from J, the gap between germline ends came to 8 bases. CDR1 and CDR2 (germline): MNHNY, SVGAGI (reference sequence). This CDR3 region has 14 residues. CDR3 bases: TGTGCCAGCAGGGACAGTTCAACTAATGAAAAACTGTTTTTT. Its translation: CASRDSSTNEKLFF.

V usage is TRBV27 and J usage is TRBJ2-1, with 7 bases that match TRBD2. CDR3 length equals 14 residues. The V gene's germline CDR1 is MNHEY and CDR2 SMNVEV (reference sequence). J was trimmed by 3 bases and V by 4 bases; bases with no gene match: 3. CDR3 in amino acids: CASSSAGFYNEQFF. The CDR3 nucleotides read TGTGCCAGCAGTTCAGCGGGGTTCTACAATGAGCAGTTCTTC.

The chain combines TRBV27 with TRBJ2-1; 8 positions agree with TRBD1. CDR3 size: 14 residues. The germline V gene has CDR1 MNHEY and CDR2 SMNVEV (reference sequence). Losses at the gene ends were 8 bases for V and 0 bases for J; bases not matched to a gene: 3. The DNA for the CDR3 is TGTGCCAGCCAGGGGGCCCCCTCCTACAATGAGCAGTTCTTC. This codes for CASQGAPSYNEQFF.

This clone was seen once. This rearrangement joins TRBV15 to TRBJ2-1; possible D gene TRBD2, 6 bases. Germline assignment: CDR1 LNHNV and CDR2 YYDKDF (reference sequence). CDR3 length: 15 amino acids. The V end lost 4 bases, the J end lost 1 base, and 11 bases lay between the germline ends. CDR3 region: CATSIGGVSYNEQFF. The CDR3 region has the DNA TGTGCCACCAGCATCGGGGGAGTGTCCTACAATGAGCAGTTCTTC.